The clone carrying this T cell receptor beta chain has only a few counts. The CDR3 is 12 residues long. V was trimmed by 5 bases and J by 9 bases, leaving 11 bases between them. The V gene's germline CDR1 is SGHVS and CDR2 FNYEAQ. Unique molecular identifiers were linked by the library to individual cDNA molecules. TCRdb called the RACE reads again in MiXCR, with one record for every CDR3 protein. The data hold 240,000 or so distinct CDR3 sequences, with about 9.4% observed a single time. The entry originates in a study of human T cells and chemical hapten exposure. As to time point: pre-sensitization, week 0. Regarding treatment: therapeutic diphenylcyclopropenone sensitization with weekly scalp DPC.

The clonotype originates from a woman aged 40 to 50 with alopecia areata. Some clones in this sample may be carry-over from other donors' samples. The material was whole blood, obtained in connection with sensitization to the hapten diphenylcyclopropenone (DPC). J is TRBJ2-1 and V is TRBV7-6; no clear D gene. CDR3 DNA: TGTGCCAGCAGCCTGCCTAGAGGTGAGCAGTTCTTC. Translating gives CASSLPRGEQFF.